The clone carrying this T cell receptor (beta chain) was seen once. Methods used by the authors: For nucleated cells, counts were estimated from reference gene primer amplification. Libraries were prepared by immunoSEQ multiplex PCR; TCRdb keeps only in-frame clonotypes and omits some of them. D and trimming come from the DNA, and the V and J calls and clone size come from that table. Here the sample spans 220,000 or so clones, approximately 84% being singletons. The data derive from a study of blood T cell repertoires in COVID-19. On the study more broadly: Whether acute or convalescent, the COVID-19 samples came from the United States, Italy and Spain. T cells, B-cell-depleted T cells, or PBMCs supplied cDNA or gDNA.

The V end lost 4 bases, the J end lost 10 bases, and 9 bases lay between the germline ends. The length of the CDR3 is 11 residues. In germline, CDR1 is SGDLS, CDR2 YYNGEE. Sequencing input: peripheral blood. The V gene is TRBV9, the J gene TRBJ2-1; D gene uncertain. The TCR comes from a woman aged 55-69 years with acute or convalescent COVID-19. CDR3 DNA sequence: TGTGCCAGCAGCTCCTCCGCGGAGCAGTTCTTC. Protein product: CASSSSAEQFF. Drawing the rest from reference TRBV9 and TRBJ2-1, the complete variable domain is DSGVTQTPKHLITATGQRVTLRCSPRSGDLSVYWYQQSLDQGLQFLIQYYNGEERAKGNILERFSAQQFPDLHSELNLSSLELGDSALYFCASSSSAEQFFGPGTRLTVL.